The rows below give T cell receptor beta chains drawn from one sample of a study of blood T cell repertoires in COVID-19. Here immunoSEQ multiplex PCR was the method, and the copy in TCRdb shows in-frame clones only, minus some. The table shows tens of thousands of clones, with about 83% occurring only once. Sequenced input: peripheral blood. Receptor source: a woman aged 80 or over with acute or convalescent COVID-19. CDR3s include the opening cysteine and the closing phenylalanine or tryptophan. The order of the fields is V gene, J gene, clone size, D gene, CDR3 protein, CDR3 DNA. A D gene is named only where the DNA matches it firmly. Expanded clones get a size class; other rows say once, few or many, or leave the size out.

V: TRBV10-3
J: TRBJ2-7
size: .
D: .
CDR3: CAISESPGAGEQYF
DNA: TGTGCCATCAGTGAGTCCCCGGGAGCAGGGGAGCAGTACTTC

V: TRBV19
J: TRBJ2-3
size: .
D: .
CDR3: CASSSPYGRDTDTQYF
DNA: TGTGCCAGTAGTAGCCCCTACGGGAGAGACACAGATACGCAGTATTTT

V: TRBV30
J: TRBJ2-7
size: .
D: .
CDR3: CAWSVFSVDLEYF
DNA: TGTGCCTGGAGTGTATTTTCCGTGGACTTAGAGTACTTC

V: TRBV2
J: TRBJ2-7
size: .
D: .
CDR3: CASSERGRPTPYEQYF
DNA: TGTGCCAGCAGTGAACGGGGTAGACCCACCCCCTACGAGCAGTACTTC

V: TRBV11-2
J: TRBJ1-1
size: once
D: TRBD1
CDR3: CASSPGQGNTEAFF
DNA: TGTGCCAGCAGCCCGGGACAGGGCAACACTGAAGCTTTCTTT

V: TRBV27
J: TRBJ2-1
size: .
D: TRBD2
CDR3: CASRSAFRPRTAHGTSGYNEQFF
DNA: TGTGCCAGCCGTTCCGCATTTAGGCCTAGGACAGCCCATGGGACTAGCGGTTACAATGAGCAGTTCTTC

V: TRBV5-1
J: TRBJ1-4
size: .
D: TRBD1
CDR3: CASSERTGDATNEKLFF
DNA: TGCGCCAGCAGCGAAAGGACAGGCGACGCAACTAATGAAAAACTGTTTTTT

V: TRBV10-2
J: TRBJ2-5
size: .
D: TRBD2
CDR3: CASKLAGPQETQYF
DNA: TGCGCCAGCAAACTAGCGGGACCACAAGAGACCCAGTACTTC

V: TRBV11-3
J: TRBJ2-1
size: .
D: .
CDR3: CASSTRQHEQFF
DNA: TGTGCCAGCAGCACCCGACAGCATGAGCAGTTCTTC

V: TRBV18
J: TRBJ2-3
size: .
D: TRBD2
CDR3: CASSPRKEAGAVDTQYF
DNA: TGTGCCAGCTCACCCCGGAAGGAGGCGGGAGCGGTAGATACGCAGTATTTT